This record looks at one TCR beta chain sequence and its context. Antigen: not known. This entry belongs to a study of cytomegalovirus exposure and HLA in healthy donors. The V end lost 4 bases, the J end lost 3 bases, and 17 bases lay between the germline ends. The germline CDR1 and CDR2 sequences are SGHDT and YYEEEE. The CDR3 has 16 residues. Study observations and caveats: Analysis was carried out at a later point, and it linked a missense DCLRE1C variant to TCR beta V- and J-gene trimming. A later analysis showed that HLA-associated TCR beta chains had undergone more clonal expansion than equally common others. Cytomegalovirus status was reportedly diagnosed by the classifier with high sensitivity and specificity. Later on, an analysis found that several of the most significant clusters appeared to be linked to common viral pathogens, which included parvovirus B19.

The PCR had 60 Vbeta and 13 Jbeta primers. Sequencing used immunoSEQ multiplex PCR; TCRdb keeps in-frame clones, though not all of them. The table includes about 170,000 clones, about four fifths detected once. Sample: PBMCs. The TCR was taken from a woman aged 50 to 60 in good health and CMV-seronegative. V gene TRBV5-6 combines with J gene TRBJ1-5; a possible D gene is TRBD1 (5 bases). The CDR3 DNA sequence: TGTGCCAGCAGCCCCAAGCTAGACAGTCACAATCAGCCCCAGCATTTT. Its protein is CASSPKLDSHNQPQHF. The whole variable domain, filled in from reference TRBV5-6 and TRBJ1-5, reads DAGVTQSPTHLIKTRGQQVTLRCSPKSGHDTVSWYQQALGQGPQFIFQYYEEEERQRGNFPDRFSGHQFPNYSSELNVNALLLGDSALYLCASSPKLDSHNQPQHFGDGTRLSIL.